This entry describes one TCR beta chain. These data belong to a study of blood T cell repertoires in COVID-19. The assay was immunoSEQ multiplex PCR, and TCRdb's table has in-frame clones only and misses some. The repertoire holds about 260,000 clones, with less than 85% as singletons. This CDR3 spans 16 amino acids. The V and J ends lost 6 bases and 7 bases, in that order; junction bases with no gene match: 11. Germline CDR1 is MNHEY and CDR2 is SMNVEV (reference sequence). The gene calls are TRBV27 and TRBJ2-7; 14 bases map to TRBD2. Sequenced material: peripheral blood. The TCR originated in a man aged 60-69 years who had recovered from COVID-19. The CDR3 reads CASSRGLAGVEREQYF. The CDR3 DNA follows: TGTGCCAGCAGCCGGGGACTAGCGGGAGTAGAGAGGGAGCAGTACTTC.